These 11 T cell receptor beta chains came from one sample sequenced in a study of early T cells in non-severe SARS-CoV-2 infection. TCRdb re-analysed the 5' RACE reads in MiXCR, keeping a single row per CDR3 protein. The table shows about 60,000 distinct CDR3 sequences, with 10% to 15% occurring only once. Sequencing was performed on whole blood. All receptors come from an adult who was a healthcare worker with PCR-confirmed SARS-CoV-2 infection or an uninfected control (not recorded which).

This chain uses TRBV14 with TRBJ2-7, with D perhaps matching TRBD2 (6 bases). From germline, CDR1 is SGHDN and CDR2 FVKESK. The CDR3 is 17 residues long. Trimming pared 3 bases from V and 2 bases from J, leaving 20 bases between. The chain's CDR3 is CASSHNTRGTQTYEQYF. The DNA for the CDR3 is TGTGCCAGCAGCCATAATACCCGGGGGACCCAAACCTACGAGCAGTACTTC. Full variable domain (missing parts from reference TRBV14 and TRBJ2-7): EAGVTQFPSHSVIEKGQTVTLRCDPISGHDNLYWYRRVMGKEIKFLLHFVKESKQDESGMPNNRFLAERTGGTYSTLKVQPAELEDSGVYFCASSHNTRGTQTYEQYFGPGTRLTVT.

CDR3 bases: TGTGCCAGCAGTTTATCGTTCGGGGCGTGGGAGACCCAGTACTTC. It translates to CASSLSFGAWETQYF. The chain combines TRBV27 with TRBJ2-5; D tentatively reads TRBD1 or TRBD2 (5 bases each). The V end was cut by 0 bases, the J end by 5 bases, with 13 bases between. From germline, CDR1 is MNHEY and CDR2 SMNVEV (reference sequence). The CDR3 is 15 amino acids.

This clonotype showed up just a few times. J is TRBJ2-3 and V is TRBV12-5; unclear D gene. Germline CDR1 is LGHNT and CDR2 is FRNRAP. The CDR3 covers 14 residues. Deletions cut 2 bases from V and 6 bases from J, with 12 bases between. The CDR3 DNA follows: TGTGCTAGTGGTTTGCCCTCCCCGCCGGATACGCAGTATTTT. Its protein is CASGLPSPPDTQYF. Full variable domain (missing parts from reference TRBV12-5 and TRBJ2-3): DARVTQTPRHKVTEMGQEVTMRCQPILGHNTVFWYRQTMMQGLELLAYFRNRAPLDDSGMPKDRFSAEMPDATLATLKIQPSEPRDSAVYFCASGLPSPPDTQYFGPGTRLTVL.

This clonotype was detected many times. The chain employs TRBV7-9 and TRBJ1-4; no clear D gene. Trimming cost V 5 bases and J 0 bases, with 10 bases left between them. The CDR3 consists of 15 residues. The germline CDR1 and CDR2 sequences are SEHNR and FQNEAQ (reference sequence). The DNA of the CDR3 is TGTGCCAGCAGCCACGATTATACAACTAATGAAAAACTGTTTTTT. Translation: CASSHDYTTNEKLFF.

This sequence joins TRBV28 and TRBJ2-3; 13 nucleotides agree with TRBD2. This CDR3 spans 16 amino acids. Germline CDR1 and CDR2: MDHEN and SYDVKM. Trimming cost V 4 bases and J 5 bases; bases outside gene matches: 6. The CDR3 loop reads CASSSPGLAGLDTQYF. Here the CDR3 DNA reads TGTGCCAGCAGTTCCCCGGGACTAGCGGGATTAGATACGCAGTATTTT.

The V and J genes are TRBV11-2 and TRBJ2-7, with D possibly matching TRBD2 (5 bases). CDR3 size: 14 residues. CDR1 is SGHAT and CDR2 is FQNNGV in the germline V gene. V lost 8 bases to trimming and J lost 5 bases, with 19 bases between them. The DNA of the CDR3 is TGTGCCAGCTCTCGACCTAGCCAATTCAACGAGCAGTACTTC. Translating gives CASSRPSQFNEQYF.

At least ten counts were recorded for this clonotype. This chain joins TRBV28 and TRBJ1-5, with a weak D call TRBD1 (5 bases). The V gene lost 4 bases and the J gene lost 0 bases, with 10 bases spanning the gap. Per germline, CDR1 MDHEN and CDR2 SYDVKM. The CDR3 runs to 15 residues. The CDR3 is CASSSGGSSNQPQHF. In DNA, the CDR3 is TGTGCCAGCAGTTCGGGGGGGAGTAGCAATCAGCCCCAGCATTTT.

This sequence joins TRBV29-1 and TRBJ1-1; D uncertain. V dropped 6 bases and J dropped 5 bases, with 13 bases sitting between them. CDR1 and CDR2 from the germline V gene are SQVTM and ANQGSEA. This CDR3 is 12 amino acids long. The CDR3 sequence: CSVHGSGTEAFF. CDR3 bases: TGCAGCGTCCATGGGAGTGGGACTGAAGCTTTCTTT.

The CDR3 region has the DNA TGTGCCAGCAGCCAACGTGGGGCTTACGACAGGCAAACTAACTCCTATAATTCACCCCTCCACTTT. Its protein is CASSQRGAYDRQTNSYNSPLHF. The V and J genes are TRBV3-1 and TRBJ1-6, with D perhaps matching TRBD1 (6 bases). Germline-derived CDR1 and CDR2 are LGHDT and YNNKEL (reference sequence). The CDR3 extends over 22 amino acids. V was clipped by 2 bases and J by 0 bases, with 26 bases between them.

This clonotype was picked up many times. The chain uses TRBV11-2 and TRBJ2-7; D is possibly TRBD1 or TRBD2 (5 bases each). The CDR3 is 14 residues long. V gave up 8 bases and J gave up 6 bases, with 20 bases separating them. CDR1 SGHAT and CDR2 FQNNGV come from the germline V gene. The CDR3 coding sequence is TGTGCCAGCGCCCCAGGGACGACTCTCGGCGAGCAGTACTTC. This encodes CASAPGTTLGEQYF.

This clonotype was seen ten or more times. The chain joins TRBV7-9 to TRBJ2-3; no clear D. Germline values: CDR1 SEHNR, CDR2 FQNEAQ (reference sequence). This CDR3 has 12 residues. V dropped 5 bases and J dropped 4 bases, with 7 bases sitting between them. DNA for the CDR3: TGTGCCAGCAGCGAGCTTTCAGATACGCAGTATTTT. Encoded protein: CASSELSDTQYF.